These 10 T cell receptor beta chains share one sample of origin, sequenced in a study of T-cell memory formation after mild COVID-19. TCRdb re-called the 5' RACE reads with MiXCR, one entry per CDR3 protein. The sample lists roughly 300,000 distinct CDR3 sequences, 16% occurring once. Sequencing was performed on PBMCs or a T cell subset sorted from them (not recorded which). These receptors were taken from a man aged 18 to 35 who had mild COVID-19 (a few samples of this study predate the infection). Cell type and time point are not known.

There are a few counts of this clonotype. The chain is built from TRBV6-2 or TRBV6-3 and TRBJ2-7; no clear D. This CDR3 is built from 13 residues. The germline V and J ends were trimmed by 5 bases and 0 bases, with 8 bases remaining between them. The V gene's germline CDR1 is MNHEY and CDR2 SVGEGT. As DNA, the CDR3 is TGTGCCAGCAGTCAGACAAGCTCCTACGAGCAGTACTTC. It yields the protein CASSQTSSYEQYF.

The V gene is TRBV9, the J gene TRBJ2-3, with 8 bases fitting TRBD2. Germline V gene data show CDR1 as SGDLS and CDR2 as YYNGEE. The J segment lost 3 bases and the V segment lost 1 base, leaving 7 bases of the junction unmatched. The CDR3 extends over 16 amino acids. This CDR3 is CASSVRSGGDTDTQYF. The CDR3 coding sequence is TGTGCCAGCAGCGTAAGGAGCGGGGGAGATACAGATACGCAGTATTTT.

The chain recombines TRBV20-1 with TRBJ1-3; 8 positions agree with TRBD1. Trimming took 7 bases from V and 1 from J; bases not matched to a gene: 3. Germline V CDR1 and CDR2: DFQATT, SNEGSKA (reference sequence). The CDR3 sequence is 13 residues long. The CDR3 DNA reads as TGCAGTGGCCGACAGGGGTCTGGAAACACCATATATTTT. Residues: CSGRQGSGNTIYF.

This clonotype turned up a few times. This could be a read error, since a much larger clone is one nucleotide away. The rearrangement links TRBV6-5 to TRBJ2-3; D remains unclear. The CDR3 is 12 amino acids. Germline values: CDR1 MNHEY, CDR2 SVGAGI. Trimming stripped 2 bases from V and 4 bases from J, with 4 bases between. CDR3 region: CASSYGSDTQYF. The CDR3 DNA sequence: TGTGCCAGCAGTTACGGGTCAGATACGCAGTATTTT.

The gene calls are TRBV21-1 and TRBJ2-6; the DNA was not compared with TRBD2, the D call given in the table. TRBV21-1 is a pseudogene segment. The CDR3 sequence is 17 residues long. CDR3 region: CASSNGSHHSGANVLTF. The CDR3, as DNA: TGTGCCAGCAGCAACGGGAGTCATCACTCTGGGGCCAACGTCCTGACTTTC.

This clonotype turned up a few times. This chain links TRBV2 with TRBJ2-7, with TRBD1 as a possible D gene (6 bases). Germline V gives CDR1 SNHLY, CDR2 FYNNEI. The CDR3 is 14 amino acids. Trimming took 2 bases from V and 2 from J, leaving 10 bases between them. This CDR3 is CASSEQGWTYEQYF. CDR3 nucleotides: TGTGCCAGCAGTGAACAGGGGTGGACCTACGAGCAGTACTTC.

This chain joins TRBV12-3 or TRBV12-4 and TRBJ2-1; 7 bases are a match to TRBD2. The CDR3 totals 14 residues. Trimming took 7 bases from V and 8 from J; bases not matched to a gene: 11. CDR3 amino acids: CASTRDYGMHEQFF. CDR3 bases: TGTGCCAGCACCCGGGACTACGGGATGCATGAGCAGTTCTTC.

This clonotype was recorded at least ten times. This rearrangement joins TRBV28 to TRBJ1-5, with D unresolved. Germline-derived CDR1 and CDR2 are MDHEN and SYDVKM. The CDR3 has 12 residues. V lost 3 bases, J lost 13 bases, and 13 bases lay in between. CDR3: CASSFRSPQQHF. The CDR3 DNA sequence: TGTGCCAGCAGTTTCCGGTCCCCCCAGCAGCATTTT.

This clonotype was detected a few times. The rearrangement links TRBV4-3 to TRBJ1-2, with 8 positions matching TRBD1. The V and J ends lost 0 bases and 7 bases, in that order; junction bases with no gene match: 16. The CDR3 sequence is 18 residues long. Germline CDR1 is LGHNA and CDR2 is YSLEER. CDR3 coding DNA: TGCGCCAGCAGCCAAGATCTATTGTTTGGGACAGGAGTAAGTGGCTACACCTTC. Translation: CASSQDLLFGTGVSGYTF.

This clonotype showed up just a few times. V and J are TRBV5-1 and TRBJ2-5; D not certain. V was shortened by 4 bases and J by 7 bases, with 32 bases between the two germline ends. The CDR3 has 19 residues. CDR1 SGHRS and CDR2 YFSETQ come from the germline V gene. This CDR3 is CASSPGRVDNRVEYGTQYF. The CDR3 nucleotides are TGCGCCAGCAGCCCCGGTCGAGTCGACAACAGAGTCGAATATGGGACCCAGTACTTC.